The 30 T cell receptor beta chains presented below share a single source sample, sequenced in a study of cytomegalovirus exposure and HLA in healthy donors. The PCR made use of 60 Vbeta and 13 Jbeta primers. The table came from immunoSEQ multiplex PCR; TCRdb's copy has only in-frame clones and leaves some out. In the table there are about 150,000 clones, almost 85% of which are singletons. Sequencing used PBMCs. The origin of the receptors is a boy younger than 10 in good health and CMV-seronegative.

This chain connects TRBV29-1 to TRBJ1-4; D gene uncertain. V dropped 7 bases and J dropped 4 bases, with 13 bases sitting between them. The germline V gene encodes CDR1 SQVTM and CDR2 ANQGSEA. The CDR3 is made up of 13 amino acids. For the CDR3, the DNA is TGCAGCGGTGGTACACAGAATAATGAAAAACTGTTTTTT. This translates into CSGGTQNNEKLFF.

V and J are TRBV5-1 and TRBJ1-4; D ambiguous. Germline V gene sequence: CDR1 SGHRS, CDR2 YFSETQ. The CDR3 spans 15 residues. The V gene lost 2 bases and the J gene lost 5 bases, with 13 bases spanning the gap. The CDR3 loop reads CASSFSTARNEKLFF. The CDR3 nucleotides are TGCGCCAGCAGCTTCTCAACCGCCCGGAATGAAAAACTGTTTTTT.

This clone showed up just once. This chain joins TRBV6-5 and TRBJ2-1; TRBD2 is a possible D gene (5 bases). V lost 6 bases and J lost 6, with 12 bases in between. The CDR3 has 13 residues. Germline CDR1 and CDR2: MNHEY and SVGAGI. CDR3 protein: CASSPPGGNEQFF. The CDR3 DNA reads TGTGCCAGCAGCCCCCCTGGAGGCAATGAGCAGTTCTTC.

V usage is TRBV7-2 and J usage is TRBJ2-7; D call uncertain. CDR1 SGHTA and CDR2 FQGNSA come from the germline V gene. The CDR3 totals 14 residues. Trimming cost V 2 bases and J 2 bases, with 10 bases left between them. The CDR3 loop is CASSLSLLAYEQYF. CDR3 coding DNA: TGTGCCAGCAGCTTAAGTTTGCTAGCCTACGAGCAGTACTTC.

The V call is TRBV19, the J call TRBJ2-1; D uncertain. This CDR3 spans 14 amino acids. Trimming stripped 2 bases from V and 3 bases from J, with 8 bases between. Per germline, CDR1 LNHDA and CDR2 SQIVND (reference sequence). The CDR3 here is CASSINLDYNEQFF. CDR3 bases: TGTGCCAGTAGTATAAATTTAGACTACAATGAGCAGTTCTTC.

Regarding this clone: The sample holds other DNA sequences that translate to the same CDR3. The chain carries TRBV11-2 and TRBJ2-7; 8 bases fit TRBD2. Germline CDR1 reads SGHAT; CDR2 reads FQNNGV. V gave up 0 bases and J gave up 2 bases; unmatched junction bases: 3. This CDR3 comprises 15 residues. CDR3 residues: CASSLELAGPYEQYF. The CDR3 nucleotides are TGTGCCAGCAGCTTAGAATTAGCGGGACCCTACGAGCAGTACTTC.

The chain combines TRBV10-3 with TRBJ2-5; 9 positions match TRBD1. V trimming: 8 bases; J trimming: 1 base; junction bases outside the gene matches: 5. CDR1 is ENHRY, CDR2 SYGVKD, per germline. This CDR3 region has 14 residues. The CDR3 reads CAIWTGAGQETQYF. CDR3 DNA sequence: TGTGCCATCTGGACAGGGGCAGGCCAAGAGACCCAGTACTTC.

This chain joins TRBV2 and TRBJ2-1, with a tentative D call TRBD2 (6 bases). This CDR3 has 11 amino acids. Germline CDR1 and CDR2: SNHLY and FYNNEI. The germline V and J ends were trimmed by 6 bases and 10 bases, with 10 bases remaining between them. The CDR3 region is CASRGTSEQFF. DNA for the CDR3: TGTGCCAGCAGGGGAACTAGCGAGCAGTTCTTC.

This clone was detected once. The gene calls are TRBV4-1 and TRBJ2-7; a possible D gene is TRBD1 (6 bases). The CDR3 loop spans 16 amino acids. CDR1 MGHRA and CDR2 YSYEKL come from the germline V gene. V was clipped by 3 bases and J by 3 bases, with 18 bases between them. In DNA, the CDR3 is TGCGCCAGCAGCCATCACTTACAGGGTTTTTACTACGAGCAGTACTTC. Translating gives CASSHHLQGFYYEQYF.

The J gene is TRBJ1-1, the V gene TRBV7-2, with D hard to call. V gave up 2 bases and J gave up 0 bases, with 13 bases separating them. The CDR3 is 16 residues long. CDR1 and CDR2 from the germline V gene are SGHTA and FQGNSA. CDR3: CASSLNSGRMNTEAFF. As DNA, the CDR3 is TGTGCCAGCAGCTTAAATAGCGGACGGATGAACACTGAAGCTTTCTTT.

This clone was seen a few times. The chain links TRBV6-1 to TRBJ1-1; no definite D call. V was trimmed by 7 bases and J by 11 bases, leaving 17 bases between them. Germline V gene sequence: CDR1 MNHNS, CDR2 SASEGT. This CDR3 is built from 12 residues. CDR3 protein: CASTERGRNAFF. In nucleotides, the CDR3 is TGTGCCAGCACCGAACGGGGTAGGAATGCTTTCTTT.

The chain employs TRBV5-1 and TRBJ2-3, with unresolved D. Trimming removed 0 bases from V and 2 bases from J, with 19 bases in between. Looked up from germline, CDR1 is SGHRS and CDR2 is YFSETQ. The length of the CDR3 is 18 residues. The CDR3 DNA is TGCGCCAGCAGCTTGGAGAGGTCGGGTATGGTTTTCACAGATACGCAGTATTTT. Translated: CASSLERSGMVFTDTQYF.

On this clone: The sample holds other DNA sequences that translate to the same CDR3. The CDR3 reads CASSKDRVNTEAFF. CDR3 in DNA: TGTGCCAGTAGTAAAGACAGGGTAAACACTGAAGCTTTCTTT. The chain couples TRBV19 to TRBJ1-1; 7 bases fit TRBD1. Trimming cost V 4 bases and J 2 bases; bases outside gene matches: 4. The CDR3 is made up of 14 amino acids. CDR1 and CDR2 (germline): LNHDA, SQIVND (reference sequence).

This sequence joins TRBV29-1 and TRBJ2-3; 7 bases map to TRBD1. The germline V gene encodes CDR1 SQVTM and CDR2 ANQGSEA. The CDR3 runs to 12 residues. The junction had 4 bases not matched to a gene; V was cut back by 7 bases and J by 3 bases. The DNA for the CDR3 is TGCAGCGATAGACAGGGAACAGATACGCAGTATTTT. This encodes CSDRQGTDTQYF.

This clone was seen only a few times. V is TRBV19 and J is TRBJ1-5; TRBD1 matches at 10 bases. This CDR3 has 17 amino acids. The germline CDR1 and CDR2 sequences are LNHDA and SQIVND (reference sequence). V lost 4 bases, J lost 1 base, and 7 bases stayed unmatched. The CDR3 protein is CASSTQTGGSSNQPQHF. For the CDR3, the DNA is TGTGCCAGTAGTACCCAGACAGGGGGCTCCAGCAATCAGCCCCAGCATTTT.

The chain links TRBV15 to TRBJ1-5; 7 bases match TRBD1. The J segment lost 3 bases and the V segment lost 4 bases, leaving 6 bases of the junction unmatched. The germline CDR1 and CDR2 sequences are LNHNV and YYDKDF (reference sequence). The CDR3 spans 15 residues. The chain's CDR3 is CATSIETGLNQPQHF. CDR3 DNA: TGTGCCACCAGCATCGAGACAGGGCTCAATCAGCCCCAGCATTTT.

As to this clone: The junction shows a germline mismatch at one end, possibly a read error. The V call is TRBV7-7, the J call TRBJ2-1, with 8 positions matching TRBD2. Germline-derived CDR1 and CDR2 are SSHAT and FNYEAQ (reference sequence). The CDR3 has 14 amino acids. The CDR3 DNA sequence: TGTGCTAGCAGCGCCGGGAGGGGAGCAAATGAGCAGTTCTTC. Its protein is CASSAGRGANEQFF.

This clone was counted once. The rearrangement uses TRBV29-1 and TRBJ2-2, with D uncertain. Germline CDR1 SQVTM, CDR2 ANQGSEA. The CDR3 covers 11 residues. The germline V and J ends were trimmed by 4 bases and 5 bases, with 5 bases remaining between them. The CDR3 nucleotides are TGCAGCGTTGCGTCTACCGGGGAGCTGTTTTTT. Translated: CSVASTGELFF.

The V gene is TRBV6-1, the J gene TRBJ1-1; D is perhaps TRBD1 (6 bases). The CDR3 length is 15 residues. The germline gives CDR1 MNHNS, CDR2 SASEGT. Between the trimmed V and J ends, which lost 3 bases and 4 bases, there was a span of 15 bases. CDR3 nucleotides: TGTGCCAGCAGTGATGAACAGGGAATTAGCACTGAAGCTTTCTTT. Translation: CASSDEQGISTEAFF.

V and J are TRBV14 and TRBJ2-1; no definite D call. Germline-derived CDR1 and CDR2 are SGHDN and FVKESK. The CDR3 sequence is 13 residues long. The germline V and J ends were trimmed by 4 bases and 5 bases, with 9 bases remaining between them. This CDR3 reads CASSRRLDNEQFF. CDR3 nucleotides: TGTGCCAGCAGCCGACGACTTGACAATGAGCAGTTCTTC.

The V gene is TRBV5-6, the J gene TRBJ1-5, with 7 bases that match TRBD1. V lost 1 base to trimming and J lost 3 bases; unmatched junction nucleotides: 4. The CDR3 has 15 residues. Germline V gene lookup returns CDR1 SGHDT and CDR2 YYEEEE. Here the CDR3 reads CASSLRGTVNQPQHF. The CDR3 region has the DNA TGTGCCAGCAGCTTGAGGGGGACAGTCAATCAGCCCCAGCATTTT.

The V and J genes are TRBV5-1 and TRBJ2-3; the match to TRBD2 covers 8 bases. Germline lookup yields CDR1 SGHRS and CDR2 YFSETQ. V gave up 5 bases and J gave up 4 bases; unmatched junction bases: 9. CDR3 length: 15 amino acids. The CDR3, as DNA: TGCGCCAGCAGGATAGGGGCGGGAGGTTCAGATACGCAGTATTTT. Amino acid sequence: CASRIGAGGSDTQYF.

This clone was detected only a few times. CDR3 sequence: CASSYSRPYNEQFF. The DNA for the CDR3 is TGTGCCAGCAGTTACTCGAGGCCCTACAATGAGCAGTTCTTC. This chain uses TRBV6-5 with TRBJ2-1, with no clear D. CDR1 and CDR2 (germline): MNHEY, SVGAGI. The CDR3 contains 14 residues. Trimming stripped 0 bases from V and 2 bases from J, with 5 bases between.

This chain links TRBV30 with TRBJ2-3, with TRBD2 as a possible D gene (6 bases). The CDR3 is 13 residues long. With 3 bases removed from V and 5 bases from J, the gap between germline ends came to 12 bases. Germline CDR1 reads GTSNPN; CDR2 reads SVGIG (reference sequence). As DNA, the CDR3 is TGTGCCTGGAGCGGGAGAGTCAAAGATACGCAGTATTTT. This encodes CAWSGRVKDTQYF.

Worth noting for this clone: Additional DNA sequences in this sample encode the identical CDR3. This chain uses TRBV6-1 with TRBJ1-4; TRBD1 is a possible D gene (6 bases). The germline gives CDR1 MNHNS, CDR2 SASEGT. The CDR3 runs 14 residues. The V and J ends lost 5 bases and 4 bases respectively, with 11 bases between them. As DNA, the CDR3 is TGTGCCAGCAGTACACAGGGAAATAATGAAAAACTGTTTTTT. Protein: CASSTQGNNEKLFF.

The chain joins TRBV27 to TRBJ2-7; a weak D match, TRBD2 (6 bases). CDR1 and CDR2 from the germline V gene are MNHEY and SMNVEV (reference sequence). Trimming shortened V by 6 bases and J by 0 bases, and 9 bases separated the two germline ends. The CDR3 has 13 residues. The CDR3 nucleotides are TGTGCCAGCAGGATAGCGGACTCCTACGAGCAGTACTTC. Translating it yields CASRIADSYEQYF.

This clone was counted a single time. In nucleotides, the CDR3 is TGTGCCAGCAGTGAGGGGACAGGGCCAATCAATCAGCCCCAGCATTTT. It translates to CASSEGTGPINQPQHF. This chain joins TRBV6-1 and TRBJ1-5; 9 bases are a match to TRBD1. The CDR3 runs 16 residues. CDR1 MNHNS and CDR2 SASEGT come from the germline V gene. Trimming removed 3 bases from V and 3 bases from J; junction bases left unmatched: 6.

This clone was counted a single time. The chain is built from TRBV10-2 and TRBJ1-1; possibly TRBD1 for D (5 bases). The V end lost 4 bases, the J end lost 5 bases, and 14 bases lay between the germline ends. The CDR3 extends over 14 amino acids. Germline lookup yields CDR1 WSHSY and CDR2 SAAADI. For the CDR3, the DNA is TGCGCCAGCAGTGTTAACCAGGGAGGGACTGAAGCTTTCTTT. Residues: CASSVNQGGTEAFF.

The rearrangement links TRBV6-1 to TRBJ2-7, with 11 bases identical to TRBD2. Trimming took 2 bases from V and 2 from J; bases not matched to a gene: 2. The CDR3 is 15 residues long. CDR1 is MNHNS and CDR2 is SASEGT in the germline V gene. CDR3 coding DNA: TGTGCCAGCAGTGAAACGGGACTAGCGGCCTACGAGCAGTACTTC. The encoded protein is CASSETGLAAYEQYF.

This CDR3 is CASSLGQRLRTEAFF. The CDR3 DNA reads as TGTGCCAGCAGCTTAGGACAGCGTCTAAGGACTGAAGCTTTCTTT. The chain recombines TRBV7-3 with TRBJ1-1; TRBD1 might be the D (6 bases). V was pared by 2 bases and J by 5 bases, with 15 bases between. Per the germline V gene, CDR1 is SGHTA and CDR2 is FQGTGA. The CDR3 runs to 15 residues.